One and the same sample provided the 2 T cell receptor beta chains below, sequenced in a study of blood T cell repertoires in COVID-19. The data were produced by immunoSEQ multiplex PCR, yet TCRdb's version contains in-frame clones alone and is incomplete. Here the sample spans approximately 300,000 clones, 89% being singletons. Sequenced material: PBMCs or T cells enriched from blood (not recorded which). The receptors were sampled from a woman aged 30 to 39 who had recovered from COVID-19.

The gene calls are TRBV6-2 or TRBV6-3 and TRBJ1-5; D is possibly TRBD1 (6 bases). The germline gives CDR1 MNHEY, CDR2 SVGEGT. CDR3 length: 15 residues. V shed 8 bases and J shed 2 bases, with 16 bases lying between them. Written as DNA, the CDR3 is TGTGCCAGCTGTAACTCAGGGGTTGGCAATCAGCCCCAGCATTTT. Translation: CASCNSGVGNQPQHF.

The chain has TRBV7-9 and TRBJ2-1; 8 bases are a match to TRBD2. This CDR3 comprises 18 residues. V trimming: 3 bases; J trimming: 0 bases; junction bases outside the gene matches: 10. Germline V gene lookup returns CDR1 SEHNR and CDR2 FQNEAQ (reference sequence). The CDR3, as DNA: TGTGCCAGCAGCTTGACAGGAGCCACTAGCGGCTCCTACAATGAGCAGTTCTTC. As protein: CASSLTGATSGSYNEQFF.